The 32 T cell receptor beta chains reported below all come from one sample, sequenced in a study of cytomegalovirus exposure and HLA in healthy donors (dated by TCRdb to the late 2010s). Receptor amplification or capture employed the immunoSEQ multiplex PCR assay. For the multiplex PCR, a mixture combining 60 forward primers for TCR Vbeta segments and 13 reverse primers for TCR Jbeta segments was used. Imported from immuneACCESS, the table was reduced by TCRdb to in-frame sequences with V and J called. These copies leave out some clones; in studies compared against another copy, an unresolved V gene accounts for under half, and the cause of the remainder is not known. For this sample the table gives under 200,000 clones, of which 65% to 80% were detected only once. The biggest ten clones account for 0.69% of the sample. Sample: PBMCs. Every receptor here comes from a middle-aged woman in good health and CMV-seronegative.

The V gene is TRBV6-5, the J gene TRBJ2-7; tentatively, D is TRBD1 (6 bases). Trimming pared 6 bases from V and 6 bases from J, leaving 12 bases between. The germline CDR1 and CDR2 sequences are MNHEY and SVGAGI. The CDR3 extends over 12 amino acids. The CDR3 DNA is TGTGCCAGCAGCACAGGGTCCGGCGAGCAGTACTTC. Its protein product is CASSTGSGEQYF.

The chain recombines TRBV25-1 with TRBJ1-1, with 10 bases aligning to TRBD1. In germline, CDR1 is MGHDK, CDR2 SYGVNS. J gave up 12 bases and V 4 bases, and 14 bases lay outside the gene matches. The CDR3 contains 15 residues. CDR3 nucleotides: TGTGCCAGCAGTGCCATCGACAGGGGGCTAACGGTAACTTTCTTT. Its protein is CASSAIDRGLTVTFF. The entire variable domain, with the rest obtained from reference TRBV25-1 and TRBJ1-1, is as follows: EADIYQTPRYLVIGTGKKITLECSQTMGHDKMYWYQQDPGMELHLIHYSYGVNSTEKGDLSSESTVSRIRTEHFPLTLESARPSHTSQYLCASSAIDRGLTVTFFGQGTRLTVV.

This chain links TRBV28 with TRBJ1-5; maybe TRBD1 (6 bases). CDR1 MDHEN and CDR2 SYDVKM come from the germline V gene. This CDR3 contains 15 residues. V shed 2 bases and J shed 3 bases, with 11 bases lying between them. CDR3 in amino acids: CASSLPGQNNQPQHF. CDR3 nucleotide sequence: TGTGCCAGCAGTTTACCCGGACAGAACAATCAGCCCCAGCATTTT.

This clone was found a few times. The gene calls are TRBV19 and TRBJ1-1; D is unclear. From germline, CDR1 is LNHDA and CDR2 SQIVND (reference sequence). This CDR3 has 13 amino acids. Trimming shortened V by 2 bases and J by 4 bases, and 8 bases separated the two germline ends. The CDR3 loop is CASSIKPITEAFF. The CDR3, as DNA: TGTGCCAGTAGTATAAAGCCCATCACTGAAGCTTTCTTT.

The chain couples TRBV10-2 to TRBJ2-5; 8 bases line up with TRBD2. This CDR3 has 16 residues. J was trimmed by 0 bases and V by 6 bases; bases with no gene match: 9. Germline lookup yields CDR1 WSHSY and CDR2 SAAADI. This CDR3 is CASSPGTRAHQETQYF. The CDR3, as DNA: TGCGCCAGCAGCCCCGGGACTAGGGCCCACCAAGAGACCCAGTACTTC.

This chain connects TRBV11-3 to TRBJ2-3; D unclear. From germline, CDR1 is SGHNT and CDR2 YENEEA. V was trimmed by 8 bases and J by 5 bases, leaving 8 bases between them. The CDR3 consists of 11 residues. The CDR3 region has the DNA TGTGCCAGCTCTACGGGAGATACGCAGTATTTT. Protein product: CASSTGDTQYF.

The CDR3 coding sequence is TGTGCCAGCAGCTTAGCGATTACAGGGGGCTCCTACAATGAGCAGTTCTTC. Its protein product is CASSLAITGGSYNEQFF. The chain joins TRBV7-9 to TRBJ2-1; 8 positions agree with TRBD1. The germline V gene encodes CDR1 SEHNR and CDR2 FQNEAQ (reference sequence). V was clipped by 0 bases and J by 0 bases; unmatched bases: 4. The CDR3 is made up of 17 amino acids.

The chain is built from TRBV6-1 and TRBJ1-2; 8 positions agree with TRBD1. V was pared by 2 bases and J by 6 bases, with 5 bases of the junction left unmatched. Germline CDR1 reads MNHNS; CDR2 reads SASEGT. This CDR3 has 14 residues. The CDR3 coding sequence is TGTGCCAGCAGTGAATCCCAGGGGGCGAATGGCTACACCTTC. Its protein product is CASSESQGANGYTF.

V gene TRBV4-1 combines with J gene TRBJ1-5; D unclear. The CDR3 has 15 amino acids. The germline CDR1 and CDR2 sequences are MGHRA and YSYEKL. Trimming cost V 3 bases and J 3 bases, with 12 bases left between them. The CDR3 is CASSHLGQPNQPQHF. The CDR3 DNA follows: TGCGCCAGCAGCCATCTGGGCCAGCCCAATCAGCCCCAGCATTTT.

V is TRBV7-9 and J is TRBJ2-3; the D gene is possibly TRBD2 (5 bases). Trimming left V 5 bases short and J 2 bases short, with 14 bases between. Per germline, CDR1 SEHNR and CDR2 FQNEAQ (reference sequence). This CDR3 region has 15 residues. The CDR3 DNA reads as TGTGCCAGCAGCCTCAGCGGAGCGGCCACAGATACGCAGTATTTT. This codes for CASSLSGAATDTQYF.

This clone was recorded only once. This chain connects TRBV7-9 to TRBJ1-1; a weak D match, TRBD1 (5 bases). Trimming removed 5 bases at V and 1 base at J, with 8 bases between. This CDR3 comprises 13 residues. Germline assignment: CDR1 SEHNR and CDR2 FQNEAQ (reference sequence). The CDR3 DNA reads TGTGCCAGCAGCACCGGACAGAACACTGAAGCTTTCTTT. Residues: CASSTGQNTEAFF.

This sequence joins TRBV9 and TRBJ2-1; TRBD2 matches at 7 bases. Germline V gene lookup returns CDR1 SGDLS and CDR2 YYNGEE. The CDR3 has 17 amino acids. The ends lost 1 base at V and 0 bases at J; junction bases unmatched: 7. CDR3 nucleotide sequence: TGTGCCAGCAGCGTAAGCGGGGCCGCGAGCTCCTACAATGAGCAGTTCTTC. This sequence encodes CASSVSGAASSYNEQFF.

This chain connects TRBV11-3 to TRBJ2-7, with TRBD1 as a possible D gene (6 bases). The CDR3 is 16 residues long. The V end was cut by 1 base, the J end by 1 base, with 14 bases between. Germline-derived CDR1 and CDR2 are SGHNT and YENEEA. The chain's CDR3 is CASSLGGRGWSYEQYF. The CDR3 bases are TGTGCCAGCAGCTTAGGGGGCAGGGGCTGGTCCTACGAGCAGTACTTC.

The chain's CDR3 is CASSSGTSGAFNEQFF. CDR3 in DNA: TGTGCCAGCAGCTCGGGGACTAGCGGGGCCTTCAATGAGCAGTTCTTC. The rearrangement joins TRBV7-2 to TRBJ2-1; 13 nucleotides agree with TRBD2. This CDR3 has 16 residues. V was clipped by 4 bases and J by 6 bases; unmatched bases: 6. Germline values: CDR1 SGHTA, CDR2 FQGNSA.

This sequence joins TRBV29-1 and TRBJ1-1; D remains unclear. This CDR3 is built from 14 residues. V lost 4 bases to trimming and J lost 5 bases, with 17 bases between them. Germline V gene data show CDR1 as SQVTM and CDR2 as ANQGSEA. The CDR3: CSVGPGPVRTEAFF. Written as DNA, the CDR3 is TGCAGCGTTGGCCCAGGCCCTGTAAGGACTGAAGCTTTCTTT.

This chain uses TRBV14 with TRBJ1-1; 9 positions agree with TRBD1. J was trimmed by 2 bases and V by 4 bases; bases with no gene match: 8. Germline values: CDR1 SGHDN, CDR2 FVKESK. CDR3 size: 16 residues. For the CDR3, the DNA is TGTGCCAGCAGCCTCATCACAGGGGGCGAAAACACTGAAGCTTTCTTT. This codes for CASSLITGGENTEAFF.

This clone was counted between two and nine times. The V call is TRBV5-1, the J call TRBJ1-1; possibly TRBD1 for D (5 bases). V was cut by 4 bases and J by 4 bases, with 14 bases left in between. Per the germline V gene, CDR1 is SGHRS and CDR2 is YFSETQ. This CDR3 has 14 amino acids. CDR3 protein: CASSPTPGGTEAFF. The CDR3, as DNA: TGCGCCAGCAGCCCGACACCGGGGGGCACTGAAGCTTTCTTT.

The chain is built from TRBV6-5 and TRBJ2-5; TRBD1 agrees at 9 bases. The J call is uncertain, as TRBJ2-7 better fits the DNA end. Germline V gene data show CDR1 as MNHEY and CDR2 as SVGAGI. This CDR3 is 16 amino acids long. CDR3 sequence reads: CASSYAQGQGPYEQYF. CDR3 DNA: TGTGCCAGCAGTTACGCGCAGGGACAGGGCCCCTACGAGCAGTACTTC.

The gene calls are TRBV11-2 and TRBJ2-1; maybe TRBD2 (5 bases). Germline CDR1 is SGHAT and CDR2 is FQNNGV. Between the trimmed V and J ends, which lost 5 bases and 0 bases, there was a span of 20 bases. The CDR3 is made up of 18 amino acids. The CDR3 bases are TGTGCCAGCAGCCTTGCGCGGAGCGGATCCCGCTCCTACAATGAGCAGTTCTTC. It is translated as CASSLARSGSRSYNEQFF.

The CDR3 nucleotides are TGTGCCATCGGACAGGGTTGGCAGTTCTTC. This translates into CAIGQGWQFF. The gene calls are TRBV27 and TRBJ2-1; TRBD1 aligns across 8 bases. The CDR3 is 10 amino acids. Trimming at V came to 10 bases and at J to 12 bases, leaving 5 bases not matched to a gene. Per the germline V gene, CDR1 is MNHEY and CDR2 is SMNVEV (reference sequence).

The chain joins TRBV9 to TRBJ1-2; TRBD1 matches at 8 bases. Germline trimming cut 4 bases from V and 4 bases from J; bases unmatched to any gene: 9. The CDR3 runs to 15 residues. Looked up from germline, CDR1 is SGDLS and CDR2 is YYNGEE. DNA of the CDR3: TGTGCCAGCAGCTTACGACAGGGGTCGGGCTATGGCTACACCTTC. Translation gives CASSLRQGSGYGYTF. Full variable domain (rest looked up from reference TRBV9 and TRBJ1-2): DSGVTQTPKHLITATGQRVTLRCSPRSGDLSVYWYQQSLDQGLQFLIQYYNGEERAKGNILERFSAQQFPDLHSELNLSSLELGDSALYFCASSLRQGSGYGYTFGSGTRLTVV.

The CDR3 spells CASTNGGAGVYEQYF. The CDR3 DNA reads as TGTGCCAGCACCAACGGGGGGGCTGGGGTCTACGAGCAGTACTTC. The V gene is TRBV28, the J gene TRBJ2-7; 8 positions match TRBD2. V lost 7 bases and J lost 3; bases outside the gene matches: 11. The CDR3 has 15 amino acids. CDR1 and CDR2 from the germline V gene are MDHEN and SYDVKM.

V is TRBV7-9 and J is TRBJ2-3; 14 nucleotides align to TRBD2. The junction had 8 bases not matched to a gene; V was cut back by 3 bases and J by 0 bases. Germline V gives CDR1 SEHNR, CDR2 FQNEAQ (reference sequence). The CDR3 has 19 amino acids. CDR3 in DNA: TGTGCCAGCAGCTTCGGGACTAGCGGGAGTTTTCCTAGCACAGATACGCAGTATTTT. Translated, it gives CASSFGTSGSFPSTDTQYF.

The chain recombines TRBV7-2 with TRBJ1-1; 8 nucleotides agree with TRBD1. Germline loops: CDR1 SGHTA, CDR2 FQGNSA. The CDR3 runs 15 residues. V was clipped by 5 bases and J by 4 bases; unmatched bases: 9. The CDR3 DNA sequence: TGTGCCAGCAGCACACAGGGGGATCAGGGCACTGAAGCTTTCTTT. Translated, it gives CASSTQGDQGTEAFF.

This clone appeared a few times. This chain uses TRBV7-9 with TRBJ1-4; D is uncertain. The CDR3 consists of 14 residues. The ends were cut back, 6 bases at V and 0 bases at J, with 8 bases in the middle. Germline lookup yields CDR1 SEHNR and CDR2 FQNEAQ (reference sequence). CDR3 protein: CASSQLATNEKLFF. The CDR3 nucleotides are TGTGCCAGCAGTCAACTTGCAACTAATGAAAAACTGTTTTTT.

The genes are TRBV19 and TRBJ2-7, with unresolved D. V was clipped by 4 bases and J by 5 bases, with 6 bases between them. The CDR3 has 11 amino acids. CDR1 and CDR2 from the germline V gene are LNHDA and SQIVND (reference sequence). The CDR3: CASSTTDEQYF. The CDR3 region has the DNA TGTGCCAGTAGTACTACTGACGAGCAGTACTTC.

The chain's CDR3 is CASSLSPGGHYGYTF. As DNA, the CDR3 is TGTGCCAGCAGTTTGTCCCCCGGGGGGCACTATGGCTACACCTTC. J is TRBJ1-2 and V is TRBV28, with a tentative D call TRBD1 (6 bases). V was clipped by 3 bases and J by 3 bases, with 14 bases between them. CDR1 and CDR2 from the germline V gene are MDHEN and SYDVKM. The CDR3 totals 15 residues.

This chain joins TRBV27 and TRBJ2-1; 8 bases map to TRBD1. Trimming at V came to 5 bases and at J to 6 bases, leaving 12 bases not matched to a gene. This CDR3 has 16 amino acids. CDR1 is MNHEY and CDR2 is SMNVEV in the germline V gene (reference sequence). The CDR3 coding sequence is TGTGCCAGCAGTCCAGGTCGACAGGGGAAGGCCAATGAGCAGTTCTTC. Its protein product is CASSPGRQGKANEQFF.

V and J are TRBV7-2 and TRBJ1-5; TRBD1 is a possible D gene (5 bases). The CDR3 loop spans 15 amino acids. V was shortened by 1 base and J by 3 bases, with 10 bases between the two germline ends. CDR1 is SGHTA, CDR2 FQGNSA, per germline. The CDR3 DNA reads TGTGCCAGCAGCTTAGAGGGGAAATCCAATCAGCCCCAGCATTTT. Protein: CASSLEGKSNQPQHF. Full variable domain (outside the CDR3, taken from reference TRBV7-2 and TRBJ1-5): GAGVSQSPSNKVTEKGKDVELRCDPISGHTALYWYRQSLGQGLEFLIYFQGNSAPDKSGLPSDRFSAERTGGSVSTLTIQRTQQEDSAVYLCASSLEGKSNQPQHFGDGTRLSIL.

The chain links TRBV30 to TRBJ1-6, with 11 bases aligning to TRBD1. V was pared by 3 bases and J by 7 bases, with 5 bases of the junction left unmatched. Germline loops: CDR1 GTSNPN, CDR2 SVGIG (reference sequence). The length of the CDR3 is 15 residues. The CDR3 protein is CAWSAGQGANSPLHF. The CDR3 DNA reads TGTGCCTGGAGCGCCGGACAGGGGGCAAATTCACCCCTCCACTTT.

The chain employs TRBV7-9 and TRBJ2-7; 9 nucleotides align to TRBD2. Germline V CDR1 and CDR2: SEHNR, FQNEAQ (reference sequence). V was clipped by 4 bases and J by 4 bases; unmatched bases: 8. The CDR3 is 15 amino acids. CDR3 amino acids: CASSSSAGLAYEQYF. CDR3 bases: TGTGCCAGCAGCTCTAGCGCGGGACTAGCTTACGAGCAGTACTTC.

The V and J genes are TRBV20-1 and TRBJ2-3; D unclear. This CDR3 spans 11 amino acids. V shed 6 bases and J shed 5 bases, with 9 bases lying between them. Germline assignment: CDR1 DFQATT and CDR2 SNEGSKA (reference sequence). CDR3 in DNA: TGCAGTGCCCTAATCGGAGATACGCAGTATTTT. Protein sequence: CSALIGDTQYF.